This TCR beta chain was sequenced during a study of T cells in Graves' hyperthyroidism and ophthalmopathy. The ends lost 3 bases at V and 9 bases at J; junction bases unmatched: 13. Germline V gene sequence: CDR1 KGHDR, CDR2 SFDVKD. The CDR3 covers 15 residues. Study-wide results and caveats: From stable hyperthyroidism, ophthalmopathy was set apart by a 13 V-J model.

Remarks on this clonotype: Its specificity is unknown.

TCR beta CDR3 regions were amplified from RNA. The HTBI set primed first-round TCR CDR3 RT-PCR. TCRdb used MiXCR to reprocess the multiplex PCR reads, holding one entry per CDR3 protein. The sample yields fewer than 250,000 distinct CDR3 sequences, almost 25% seen once. Exclusion of patients followed from uncontrolled infection, other autoimmune disease, pregnancy or lactation. The genes are TRBV24-1 and TRBJ2-7; 7 positions match TRBD1. The material sequenced was blood. The sequence derives from a woman in her forties with Graves' ophthalmopathy. CDR3 residues: CATSDLRTGSGRQYF. The CDR3 DNA follows: TGTGCCACCAGTGATCTCCGGACAGGCTCAGGACGGCAGTACTTC.